Listed below are T cell receptor beta chains from one sample, sequenced in a study of T-cell reconstitution after alpha-beta-depleted transplantation in children. In TCRdb, the PCR reads were re-called with MiXCR into one record per CDR3 protein. The data contain hundreds of thousands of distinct CDR3 sequences, around 25% of them singletons. The material was PBMCs, mostly from graft donor cells, obtained 360 days after TCRalphabeta/CD19-depleted stem cell transplant. These receptors all come from a female patient aged 2-15 years who had a stem cell transplant for congenital amegakaryocytic thrombocytopenia, so the T cells may come from the graft donor. The CDR3 runs from the conserved cysteine through the conserved F or W. The order of the fields is CDR3 length, J gene, clone size, D gene, V gene, CDR3 protein, CDR3 DNA. D genes are given only for firm matches. Some rows have no size entry. The others give once, few or many, or a class for an expanded clone.

>17|TRBJ2-2|few|NA|TRBV12-3/TRBV12-4
CASTLTVAYTNTGELFF
TGTGCCAGCACCCTAACGGTAGCGTATACAAACACCGGGGAGCTGTTTTTT
>15|TRBJ2-5|NA|NA|TRBV27
CASSFRQTQKETQYF
TGTGCCAGCAGTTTCAGACAGACCCAAAAAGAGACCCAGTACTTC
>17|TRBJ2-3|NA|TRBD2|TRBV24-1
CATSDLGPAGVTDTQYF
TGTGCCACCAGTGATTTGGGTCCGGCGGGAGTCACAGATACGCAGTATTTT
>14|TRBJ2-1|few|TRBD2|TRBV3-1
CASTSGRAGGEQFF
TGTGCCAGCACCAGCGGGAGAGCCGGCGGTGAGCAGTTCTTC
>17|TRBJ2-3|NA|TRBD2|TRBV20-1
CSAAGLAGALLTDTQYF
TGCAGTGCCGCGGGACTAGCGGGAGCTCTTCTCACAGATACGCAGTATTTT
>16|TRBJ2-3|NA|NA|TRBV4-1
CASSQDSYGNGDTQYF
TGCGCCAGCAGCCAAGACAGCTATGGGAACGGAGATACGCAGTATTTT
>17|TRBJ2-1|few|NA|TRBV14
CASSQELLPSIYNEQFF
TGTGCCAGCAGCCAAGAGCTATTGCCCAGCATCTACAATGAGCAGTTCTTC
>14|TRBJ2-7|many|TRBD2|TRBV18
CASSLSGKAYEQYF
TGTGCCAGCTCCTTAAGCGGGAAGGCCTACGAGCAGTACTTC
>13|TRBJ2-7|few|NA|TRBV20-1
CSATWTNSYEQYF
TGCAGTGCTACGTGGACGAACTCCTACGAGCAGTACTTC
>15|TRBJ2-7|few|NA|TRBV30
CAWSPASGGRYEQYF
TGTGCCTGGAGCCCTGCTTCCGGCGGGCGCTACGAGCAGTACTTC
>13|TRBJ2-5|few|NA|TRBV7-7
CASSLGGQRDQYF
TGTGCCAGCAGCTTAGGTGGGCAGCGTGACCAGTACTTC
>15|TRBJ1-5|few|NA|TRBV24-1
CATSDATARNQPQHF
TGTGCCACCAGTGATGCGACAGCGCGCAATCAGCCCCAGCATTTT
>13|TRBJ2-7|NA|TRBD1|TRBV5-1
CASSDDRAYEQYF
TGCGCCAGCAGCGATGACAGGGCTTACGAGCAGTACTTC
>13|TRBJ1-1|NA|NA|TRBV12-3/TRBV12-4
CASTRVRMGEAFF
TGTGCCAGCACCCGGGTTCGAATGGGAGAAGCTTTCTTT
>13|TRBJ2-7|NA|NA|TRBV6-1
CASTGARPLEQYF
TGTGCCAGCACAGGGGCTAGACCTCTCGAGCAGTACTTC
>16|TRBJ2-5|NA|NA|TRBV4-1
CASSLQEIPGGETQYF
TGCGCCAGCAGCCTCCAAGAAATACCCGGGGGAGAGACCCAGTACTTC
>17|TRBJ2-2|NA|TRBD2|TRBV28
CASRKISGGASTGELFF
TGTGCCAGCAGAAAGATTAGCGGGGGGGCGAGCACCGGGGAGCTGTTTTTT
>12|TRBJ2-3|many|NA|TRBV10-3
CAISDLTDTQYF
TGTGCCATCAGTGACCTCACAGATACGCAGTATTTT
>17|TRBJ1-4|few|TRBD1|TRBV7-8
CASSSFHGTGGSEKLFF
TGTGCCAGCAGCAGTTTTCATGGGACAGGGGGAAGTGAAAAACTGTTTTTT
>14|TRBJ2-1|few|NA|TRBV6-2/TRBV6-3
CASSYLGSYNEQFF
TGTGCCAGCAGTTACCTGGGGTCCTACAATGAGCAGTTCTTC
>14|TRBJ2-3|NA|NA|TRBV29-1
CSVEGRREIDTQYF
TGCAGCGTTGAAGGCCGAAGGGAGATAGATACGCAGTATTTT
>14|TRBJ2-7|many|TRBD2|TRBV4-2
CASSQVGLDYEQYF
TGTGCCAGCAGCCAAGTGGGACTAGACTACGAGCAGTACTTC
>14|TRBJ2-2|few|TRBD2|TRBV3-1
CASSGLADTGELFF
TGTGCCAGCAGCGGGCTAGCGGACACCGGGGAGCTGTTTTTT
>13|TRBJ2-2|few|NA|TRBV6-2/TRBV6-3
CASSYLLTGELFF
TGTGCCAGCAGTTACCTTTTAACCGGGGAGCTGTTTTTT
>15|TRBJ2-1|NA|TRBD2|TRBV20-1
CSARPLAGGNNEQFF
TGCAGTGCTAGGCCCCTAGCGGGGGGGAACAATGAGCAGTTCTTC